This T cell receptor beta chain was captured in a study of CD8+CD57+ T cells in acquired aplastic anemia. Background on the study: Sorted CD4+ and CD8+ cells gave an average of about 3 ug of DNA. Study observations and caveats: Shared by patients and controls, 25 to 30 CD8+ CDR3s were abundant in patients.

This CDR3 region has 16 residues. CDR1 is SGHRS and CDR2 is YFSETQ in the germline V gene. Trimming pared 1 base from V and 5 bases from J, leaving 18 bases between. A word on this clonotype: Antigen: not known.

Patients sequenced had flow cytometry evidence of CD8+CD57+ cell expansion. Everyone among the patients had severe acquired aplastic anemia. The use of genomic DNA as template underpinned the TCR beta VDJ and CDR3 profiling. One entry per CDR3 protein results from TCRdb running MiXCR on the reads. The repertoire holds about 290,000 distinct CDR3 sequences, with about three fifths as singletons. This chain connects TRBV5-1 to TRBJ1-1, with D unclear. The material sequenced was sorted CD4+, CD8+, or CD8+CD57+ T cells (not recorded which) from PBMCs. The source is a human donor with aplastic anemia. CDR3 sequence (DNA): TGCGCCAGCAGCTTGCAGGACTATGGCTTAGGGACTGAAGCTTTCTTT. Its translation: CASSLQDYGLGTEAFF.